These 32 T cell receptor beta chains came from one sample sequenced in a study of shared clonotypes between healthy human individuals (TCRdb year 2020). The receptor library was made with the immunoSEQ multiplex PCR assay. In its TCRdb copy, this immuneACCESS table keeps in-frame sequences only and misses some clones. Where compared with another copy, unresolved V genes explain less than half of these, and the others have no known cause. In all, the sample holds roughly 2.2 million clones, and 85% to 95% of those were seen once. The ten largest clones add up to 0.37% of the sample. Sequenced input: naive CD4+ T cells from PBMCs. The cell subset or site tag for this specimen amounts to: CD45RA+ positively selected. Every receptor here comes from a young man in good health. Some clones in this sample may be carry-over from other donors' samples.

The count of this clone is one. This chain connects TRBV5-1 to TRBJ2-1; D remains unclear. The V end lost 1 base, the J end lost 5 bases, and 7 bases lay between the germline ends. CDR3 size: 13 residues. Germline-derived CDR1 and CDR2 are SGHRS and YFSETQ. The CDR3, as DNA: TGCGCCAGCAGCTTGAGGACGGACAATGAGCAGTTCTTC. Encoded protein: CASSLRTDNEQFF.

This chain connects TRBV11-2 to TRBJ1-6; 9 bases are a match to TRBD1. V dropped 4 bases and J dropped 7; count of bases not matched to a gene: 5. The CDR3 consists of 15 residues. Germline V gene sequence: CDR1 SGHAT, CDR2 FQNNGV. The CDR3 sequence is CASSYLQGANSPLHF. CDR3 bases: TGTGCCAGCAGCTACTTACAGGGGGCGAATTCACCCCTCCACTTT.

V and J are TRBV25-1 and TRBJ2-2; TRBD2 matches at 15 bases. The V and J ends lost 6 bases and 4 bases, in that order; junction bases with no gene match: 9. Germline values: CDR1 MGHDK, CDR2 SYGVNS. The CDR3 sequence is 18 residues long. CDR3 in DNA: TGTGCCAGCAGAGGGACTAGCGGGAGGCCCCCGAGCACCGGGGAGCTGTTTTTT. This gives the protein CASRGTSGRPPSTGELFF.

This chain uses TRBV10-3 with TRBJ2-1, with a weak D call TRBD1 (5 bases). Trimming pared 6 bases from V and 13 bases from J, leaving 19 bases between. Germline V gene data show CDR1 as ENHRY and CDR2 as SYGVKD. This CDR3 is built from 13 residues. CDR3 in amino acids: CAISPKEKGFQFF. The CDR3, as DNA: TGTGCCATCAGCCCCAAGGAAAAGGGGTTCCAGTTCTTC.

This chain uses TRBV6-5 with TRBJ2-3; 7 nucleotides match TRBD2. The ends lost 5 bases at V and 0 bases at J; junction bases unmatched: 2. The germline V gene has CDR1 MNHEY and CDR2 SVGAGI. This CDR3 comprises 14 residues. The CDR3 region has the DNA TGTGCCAGCAGTCTAGCGGACAGCACAGATACGCAGTATTTT. Amino acid sequence: CASSLADSTDTQYF.

The chain links TRBV6-6 to TRBJ2-7; maybe TRBD1 (5 bases). Germline CDR1 reads MNHNY; CDR2 reads SVGAGI (reference sequence). Trimming took 3 bases from V and 0 from J, leaving 15 bases between them. This CDR3 comprises 16 residues. The chain's CDR3 is CASSYQGQEASYEQYF. CDR3 nucleotide sequence: TGTGCCAGCAGTTATCAAGGACAAGAAGCCTCCTACGAGCAGTACTTC.

The V call is TRBV25-1, the J call TRBJ1-1, with TRBD1 matching 8 bases. CDR3 length equals 15 residues. V shed 6 bases and J 4 bases; nucleotides not matched to a gene: 10. Germline V gives CDR1 MGHDK, CDR2 SYGVNS. CDR3 nucleotide sequence: TGTGCCAGCAGCCCAGGGGGCGGGGGGGGCACTGAAGCTTTCTTT. Encoded protein: CASSPGGGGGTEAFF. Together with reference TRBV25-1 and TRBJ1-1, the CDR3 gives the full variable domain: EADIYQTPRYLVIGTGKKITLECSQTMGHDKMYWYQQDPGMELHLIHYSYGVNSTEKGDLSSESTVSRIRTEHFPLTLESARPSHTSQYLCASSPGGGGGTEAFFGQGTRLTVV.

This chain links TRBV27 with TRBJ2-1; D is uncertain. This CDR3 has 17 residues. Trimming took 1 base from V and 0 from J, leaving 13 bases between them. CDR1 and CDR2 from the germline V gene are MNHEY and SMNVEV (reference sequence). The CDR3, as DNA: TGTGCCAGCAGTTTATTGGGCACCCAGAGCTCCTACAATGAGCAGTTCTTC. Protein: CASSLLGTQSSYNEQFF.

The chain joins TRBV7-9 to TRBJ2-5, with TRBD1 matching over 7 bases. The closer fit of TRBJ2-7 to the DNA end suggests the J call may be wrong. The CDR3 runs to 15 residues. Germline-derived CDR1 and CDR2 are SEHNR and FQNEAQ (reference sequence). This CDR3 is CASSLSGTVSYEQYF. The CDR3 bases are TGTGCCAGCAGCTTATCCGGGACAGTCTCCTACGAGCAGTACTTC.

The chain carries TRBV5-8 and TRBJ1-5; no firm D call. CDR3 length equals 17 residues. Trimming left V 4 bases short and J 0 bases short, with 17 bases between. CDR1 and CDR2 (germline): SGHTS, YDEGEE. The CDR3 protein is CASSLLDGSPSNQPQHF. CDR3 DNA: TGTGCCAGCAGCCTCTTGGACGGTTCCCCTAGCAATCAGCCCCAGCATTTT.

CDR3: CASSFDRDTGQPQHF. DNA of the CDR3: TGTGCCAGCAGTTTCGACAGGGACACAGGTCAGCCCCAGCATTTT. The chain recombines TRBV28 with TRBJ1-5; TRBD1 aligns across 7 bases. V dropped 3 bases and J dropped 6; count of bases not matched to a gene: 8. CDR3 length equals 15 residues. Germline V gene sequence: CDR1 MDHEN, CDR2 SYDVKM.

V and J are TRBV5-1 and TRBJ2-4; 9 nucleotides line up with TRBD2. This CDR3 region has 14 residues. Per germline, CDR1 SGHRS and CDR2 YFSETQ. Trimming cost V 2 bases and J 6 bases; bases outside gene matches: 3. CDR3 amino acids: CASSFDSGGNIQYF. The CDR3 DNA is TGCGCCAGCAGCTTTGATAGCGGGGGAAACATTCAGTACTTC.

The chain employs TRBV7-3 and TRBJ1-1, with TRBD1 identical over 7 bases. CDR3 length: 15 amino acids. CDR1 is SGHTA and CDR2 is FQGTGA in the germline V gene. The V segment lost 3 bases and the J segment 1 base; nucleotides outside the gene matches: 5. CDR3 region: CASSFAGGSNTEAFF. The CDR3 coding sequence is TGTGCCAGCAGCTTCGCAGGGGGATCGAACACTGAAGCTTTCTTT.

The chain employs TRBV5-1 and TRBJ2-2; D may correspond to TRBD1 or TRBD2 (6 bases each). V was pared by 4 bases and J by 5 bases, with 21 bases between. CDR3 size: 17 residues. Looked up from germline, CDR1 is SGHRS and CDR2 is YFSETQ. CDR3 DNA: TGCGCCAGCAGCCCGGACGGGGGCATAGGACTAACCGGGGAGCTGTTTTTT. Protein product: CASSPDGGIGLTGELFF.

With regard to this clone: Different DNA sequences within this sample yield the same CDR3. The chain carries TRBV27 and TRBJ2-7; D is tentatively TRBD1 or TRBD2 (5 bases each). Deletions cut 6 bases from V and 0 bases from J, with 9 bases between. The CDR3 is 13 residues long. Germline-derived CDR1 and CDR2 are MNHEY and SMNVEV (reference sequence). The CDR3 DNA sequence: TGTGCCAGCAGGGGGACGGTCTCCTACGAGCAGTACTTC. It translates to CASRGTVSYEQYF.

Turning to this clone: The same CDR3 arises from other DNA sequences in this sample as well. The chain joins TRBV28 to TRBJ1-3, with D possibly matching TRBD1 (5 bases). The CDR3 is made up of 13 amino acids. From germline, CDR1 is MDHEN and CDR2 SYDVKM. The V end was cut by 6 bases, the J end by 4 bases, with 10 bases between. CDR3 residues: CASSRGSGNTIYF. CDR3 nucleotide sequence: TGTGCCAGCAGCCGGGGGTCGGGAAACACCATATATTTT.

This chain uses TRBV28 with TRBJ1-4; tentatively, D is TRBD1 (6 bases). Trimming removed 5 bases from V and 10 bases from J, with 8 bases in between. The germline CDR1 and CDR2 sequences are MDHEN and SYDVKM. The CDR3 is made up of 11 amino acids. CDR3 sequence (DNA): TGTGCCAGCAGTCAACAGGGAAAACTGTTTTTT. It encodes CASSQQGKLFF.

The V call is TRBV7-2, the J call TRBJ1-2; D is perhaps TRBD1 (6 bases). This CDR3 has 14 residues. Germline lookup yields CDR1 SGHTA and CDR2 FQGNSA. V was shortened by 1 base and J by 2 bases, with 8 bases between the two germline ends. The DNA of the CDR3 is TGTGCCAGCAGCTTAGGGACAGAGAACTATGGCTACACCTTC. Translation: CASSLGTENYGYTF.

This clone was seen a single time. This chain connects TRBV6-4 to TRBJ2-2, with a weak D call TRBD2 (6 bases). There are 15 residues in the CDR3. Germline V gives CDR1 MRHNA, CDR2 SNTAGT. V gave up 7 bases and J gave up 5 bases, with 17 bases separating them. In nucleotides, the CDR3 is TGTGCCAGCAAACAGCGGGCCCCGGGGACCGGGGAGCTGTTTTTT. This translates into CASKQRAPGTGELFF.

CDR3 nucleotides: TGTGCCAGTAGTCCGGGCTGGGGGAGCAAGGCGCGTGGCGAGCAGTACTTC. Its translation is CASSPGWGSKARGEQYF. The chain recombines TRBV19 with TRBJ2-7, with D perhaps given as TRBD1 or TRBD2 (5 bases each). The CDR3 has 17 amino acids. Looked up from germline, CDR1 is LNHDA and CDR2 is SQIVND (reference sequence). Trimming cost V 5 bases and J 6 bases, with 26 bases left between them.

V is TRBV11-2 and J is TRBJ2-1, with D unclear. V was trimmed by 1 base and J by 1 base, leaving 8 bases between them. Per the germline V gene, CDR1 is SGHAT and CDR2 is FQNNGV. The CDR3 is 15 amino acids. Here the CDR3 reads CASSLGHQSYNEQFF. In DNA, the CDR3 is TGTGCCAGCAGCTTAGGCCACCAGTCCTACAATGAGCAGTTCTTC.

This clone occurred a few times. The chain has TRBV19 and TRBJ1-1; D may be TRBD1 (5 bases). V was cut by 3 bases and J by 0 bases, with 17 bases left in between. There are 17 residues in the CDR3. Germline V gives CDR1 LNHDA, CDR2 SQIVND (reference sequence). This CDR3 reads CASSIGVGQAMNTEAFF. The CDR3 DNA follows: TGTGCCAGTAGTATTGGGGTCGGACAAGCCATGAACACTGAAGCTTTCTTT.

The chain recombines TRBV6-5 with TRBJ2-1; 8 bases agree with TRBD2. The germline gives CDR1 MNHEY, CDR2 SVGAGI. Trimming cost V 6 bases and J 3 bases; bases outside gene matches: 7. The CDR3 contains 15 residues. CDR3 sequence: CASSFAGTSYNEQFF. The CDR3, as DNA: TGTGCCAGCAGCTTCGCCGGGACTAGCTACAATGAGCAGTTCTTC.

The chain carries TRBV2 and TRBJ1-4, with 9 positions matching TRBD1. The CDR3 contains 13 residues. V was clipped by 6 bases and J by 11 bases; unmatched bases: 7. Germline assignment: CDR1 SNHLY and CDR2 FYNNEI. The CDR3 region is CASREGQGGKLFF. The CDR3, as DNA: TGTGCCAGCAGGGAGGGACAGGGCGGGAAACTGTTTTTT.

The chain couples TRBV4-1 to TRBJ2-7; 7 nucleotides align to TRBD1. The trim removed 0 bases at V and 3 bases at J, leaving 8 bases unmatched. Germline loops: CDR1 MGHRA, CDR2 YSYEKL. This CDR3 is 16 amino acids long. The CDR3 DNA reads TGCGCCAGCAGCCAAGATTTAGACAGGGTTTACTACGAGCAGTACTTC. Its protein is CASSQDLDRVYYEQYF.

The chain links TRBV7-9 to TRBJ2-1, with 7 bases fitting TRBD2. The J segment lost 8 bases and the V segment lost 2 bases, leaving 9 bases of the junction unmatched. The germline CDR1 and CDR2 sequences are SEHNR and FQNEAQ (reference sequence). The CDR3 runs to 15 residues. The CDR3 spells CASSLWAGEVDEQFF. CDR3 DNA: TGTGCCAGCAGCTTATGGGCGGGAGAAGTAGATGAGCAGTTCTTC.

This clone was picked up a small number of times. This rearrangement joins TRBV19 to TRBJ1-4; D gene unclear. This CDR3 region has 15 residues. The germline gives CDR1 LNHDA, CDR2 SQIVND (reference sequence). Trimming cost V 1 base and J 6 bases, with 12 bases left between them. This chain's CDR3 is CASSIVNRRDEKLFF. Written as DNA, the CDR3 is TGTGCCAGTAGTATAGTGAACAGACGGGATGAAAAACTGTTTTTT.

Only a few counts were recorded for this clone. The chain uses TRBV7-7 and TRBJ1-1, with D uncertain. V lost 5 bases to trimming and J lost 5 bases, with 12 bases between them. Looked up from germline, CDR1 is SSHAT and CDR2 is FNYEAQ (reference sequence). The CDR3 is 13 amino acids. The CDR3 is CASSLNTGTEAFF. The DNA of the CDR3 is TGTGCCAGCAGCCTCAACACTGGGACTGAAGCTTTCTTT.

The chain uses TRBV5-1 and TRBJ1-5, with TRBD1 identical over 7 bases. The germline V gene encodes CDR1 SGHRS and CDR2 YFSETQ. V dropped 4 bases and J dropped 7; count of bases not matched to a gene: 8. The length of the CDR3 is 14 residues. CDR3 protein: CASSPDRLDQPQHF. CDR3 DNA sequence: TGCGCCAGCAGCCCGGACAGGCTTGACCAGCCCCAGCATTTT.

The V and J genes are TRBV7-9 and TRBJ1-2; D perhaps matches TRBD1 (6 bases). The CDR3 extends over 12 amino acids. Germline assignment: CDR1 SEHNR and CDR2 FQNEAQ (reference sequence). V shed 3 bases and J shed 8 bases, with 10 bases lying between them. The chain's CDR3 is CASSFTGLGYTF. The CDR3 DNA is TGTGCCAGCAGCTTTACAGGGCTCGGCTACACCTTC.

The V gene is TRBV9, the J gene TRBJ2-7, with unresolved D. Germline V lookup: CDR1 SGDLS, CDR2 YYNGEE. V lost 0 bases and J lost 3, with 13 bases in between. The CDR3 loop spans 15 amino acids. CDR3 DNA: TGTGCCAGCAGCGTAGGAGGCTCAGCGCACTACGAGCAGTACTTC. This codes for CASSVGGSAHYEQYF.

The rearrangement uses TRBV28 and TRBJ2-5, with 15 bases that match TRBD2. V lost 5 bases to trimming and J lost 1 base; unmatched junction nucleotides: 8. This CDR3 region has 18 residues. CDR1 and CDR2 (germline): MDHEN, SYDVKM. The CDR3 sequence: CASSPLGTSGRLQETQYF. The CDR3 nucleotides read TGTGCCAGCAGTCCACTCGGGACTAGCGGGAGGCTCCAAGAGACCCAGTACTTC.